These 18 T cell receptor beta chains were all obtained from the same sample, sequenced in a study of cytomegalovirus exposure and HLA in healthy donors. Primers included in the PCR were 60 Vbeta and 13 Jbeta primers. Here immunoSEQ multiplex PCR was the method, and the copy in TCRdb shows in-frame clones only, minus some. The data hold roughly 150,000 clones, with over 80% observed a single time. Sequenced sample: PBMCs. The origin of the receptors is a man aged 50 to 59 in good health and CMV-seropositive.

The chain links TRBV13 to TRBJ1-2; the match to TRBD1 covers 7 bases. Germline values: CDR1 PRHDT, CDR2 FYEKMQ (reference sequence). The V segment lost 5 bases and the J segment 8 bases; nucleotides outside the gene matches: 14. The CDR3 runs to 15 residues. The chain's CDR3 is CASSSNIRTGQGYTF. The CDR3 region has the DNA TGTGCCAGCAGCAGTAATATTAGGACGGGACAGGGCTACACCTTC.

The chain is built from TRBV2 and TRBJ1-1; TRBD1 matches 10 bases. CDR3 length equals 15 residues. Germline assignment: CDR1 SNHLY and CDR2 FYNNEI. V lost 6 bases and J lost 1; bases outside the gene matches: 5. The CDR3 DNA reads as TGTGCCAGCAGGGGGACAGGGGCCCCGAACACTGAAGCTTTCTTT. This encodes CASRGTGAPNTEAFF.

This rearrangement joins TRBV7-3 to TRBJ1-5; D not resolved. The V gene lost 2 bases and the J gene lost 4 bases, with 6 bases spanning the gap. Germline V gives CDR1 SGHTA, CDR2 FQGTGA. CDR3 length: 13 amino acids. Here the CDR3 reads CASSLEINQPQHF. DNA for the CDR3: TGTGCCAGCAGCTTAGAGATTAATCAGCCCCAGCATTTT.

The chain combines TRBV27 with TRBJ2-1; perhaps TRBD1 as D (5 bases). The CDR3 runs 16 residues. Per germline, CDR1 MNHEY and CDR2 SMNVEV (reference sequence). The V gene lost 2 bases and the J gene lost 5 bases, with 16 bases spanning the gap. CDR3 loop: CASSLATETAHNEQFF. CDR3 in DNA: TGTGCCAGCAGTTTAGCGACAGAGACTGCACACAATGAGCAGTTCTTC.

This chain uses TRBV10-3 with TRBJ2-3, with D possibly being TRBD2 (5 bases). CDR3 length equals 14 residues. Germline V gene sequence: CDR1 ENHRY, CDR2 SYGVKD. V lost 4 bases to trimming and J lost 1 base, with 9 bases between them. In DNA, the CDR3 is TGTGCCATCAGTGGGCTAGCCCGCACAGATACGCAGTATTTT. It encodes CAISGLARTDTQYF.

The chain recombines TRBV27 with TRBJ2-5, with TRBD1 matching 9 bases. The J call may be wrong; the DNA end is better matched by TRBJ2-7. Looked up from germline, CDR1 is MNHEY and CDR2 is SMNVEV (reference sequence). The CDR3 loop spans 15 amino acids. The CDR3 region has the DNA TGTGCCAGCAGTGAAGACAGGGGGGTTTCCTACGAGCAGTACTTC. This gives the protein CASSEDRGVSYEQYF.

The J gene is TRBJ1-3, the V gene TRBV28; possibly TRBD1 for D (5 bases). Deletions cut 8 bases from V and 4 bases from J, with 15 bases between. Germline V lookup: CDR1 MDHEN, CDR2 SYDVKM. The length of the CDR3 is 14 residues. The CDR3 coding sequence is TGTGCCAGCCGATTACGGGGGAGAGGAAACACCATATATTTT. Protein: CASRLRGRGNTIYF. Filled out from reference TRBV28 and TRBJ1-3, the complete variable domain reads DVKVTQSSRYLVKRTGEKVFLECVQDMDHENMFWYRQDPGLGLRLIYFSYDVKMKEKGDIPEGYSVSREKKERFSLILESASTNQTSMYLCASRLRGRGNTIYFGEGSWLTVV.

This clone was detected once. V usage is TRBV29-1 and J usage is TRBJ1-6; tentative D call: TRBD1 (6 bases). Trimming cost V 6 bases and J 10 bases, with 16 bases left between them. CDR1 and CDR2 (germline): SQVTM, ANQGSEA. The CDR3 has 13 amino acids. CDR3 sequence reads: CSVSTGTSSPLHF. As DNA, the CDR3 is TGCAGCGTGAGTACAGGGACCAGCTCACCCCTCCACTTT.

The chain recombines TRBV6-5 with TRBJ1-4; TRBD1 matches at 7 bases. The germline CDR1 and CDR2 sequences are MNHEY and SVGAGI. With 5 bases clipped from V and 5 bases from J, the junction kept 8 bases outside the gene matches. The CDR3 consists of 15 residues. The CDR3 bases are TGTGCCAGCAGTAGATCGACAGGGATCAATGAAAAACTGTTTTTT. It specifies CASSRSTGINEKLFF.

The chain combines TRBV2 with TRBJ1-3, with D possibly matching TRBD1 (5 bases). Trimming removed 4 bases at V and 4 bases at J, with 5 bases between. Germline-derived CDR1 and CDR2 are SNHLY and FYNNEI. The CDR3 has 12 amino acids. The CDR3 here is CASSGQGNTIYF. In DNA form, the CDR3 reads TGTGCCAGCAGTGGACAGGGAAACACCATATATTTT.

This rearrangement joins TRBV28 to TRBJ1-3; 9 bases line up with TRBD1. CDR1 is MDHEN and CDR2 is SYDVKM in the germline V gene. CDR3 length equals 16 residues. Losses at the gene ends were 6 bases for V and 1 base for J; bases not matched to a gene: 7. The CDR3 here is CASSYRDRESGNTIYF. The CDR3 region has the DNA TGTGCCAGCAGCTACCGGGACAGGGAGTCTGGAAACACCATATATTTT.

The count of this clone is one. Germline and junction disagree at one end, which may indicate a read error. V usage is TRBV5-1 and J usage is TRBJ2-7; 9 bases line up with TRBD1. Germline lookup yields CDR1 SGHRS and CDR2 YFSETQ. This CDR3 has 15 amino acids. The CDR3 spells CASSSGTGSSYKQYF. CDR3 in DNA: TGCGCCAGCAGCTCCGGGACAGGGAGTAGCTACAAGCAGTACTTC.

The chain is built from TRBV29-1 and TRBJ2-7; TRBD2 aligns across 11 bases. Per germline, CDR1 SQVTM and CDR2 ANQGSEA. The CDR3 runs 16 residues. With V trimmed by 6 bases and J by 7 bases, 17 bases remained unmatched. The CDR3 sequence is CSVYIYTSGRGFEQYF. CDR3 sequence (DNA): TGCAGCGTCTATATTTACACTAGCGGGAGAGGTTTTGAGCAGTACTTC.

The chain joins TRBV27 to TRBJ2-3; 8 nucleotides line up with TRBD2. With 5 bases clipped from V and 1 base from J, the junction kept 8 bases outside the gene matches. The CDR3 covers 16 residues. Germline values: CDR1 MNHEY, CDR2 SMNVEV (reference sequence). CDR3 protein: CASSPKGRGGTDTQYF. CDR3 DNA: TGTGCCAGCAGTCCCAAAGGGCGGGGGGGCACAGATACGCAGTATTTT.

The rearrangement joins TRBV11-3 to TRBJ2-2; D unresolved. This CDR3 spans 12 amino acids. V was trimmed by 0 bases and J by 7 bases, leaving 3 bases between them. CDR1 is SGHNT and CDR2 is YENEEA in the germline V gene. The DNA for the CDR3 is TGTGCCAGCAGCTTAGATATCGGGGAGCTGTTTTTT. This encodes CASSLDIGELFF.

The chain carries TRBV21-1 and TRBJ2-5; the tabulated D call, TRBD2, remains unverified against the DNA. TRBV21-1 is labeled a pseudogene. The CDR3 loop spans 15 amino acids. The CDR3 coding sequence is TGTGCCAGCGGGTCGGGAGGATCCATCCAAGAGACCCAGTACTTC. Translation: CASGSGGSIQETQYF.

This rearrangement joins TRBV27 to TRBJ2-3; 7 bases are shared with TRBD2. The CDR3 totals 17 residues. Per the germline V gene, CDR1 is MNHEY and CDR2 is SMNVEV (reference sequence). Losses at the gene ends were 3 bases for V and 0 bases for J; bases not matched to a gene: 9. DNA for the CDR3: TGTGCCAGCAGTTTGCGGGGACTACTTATTAGCACAGATACGCAGTATTTT. This translates into CASSLRGLLISTDTQYF.

This chain joins TRBV7-2 and TRBJ2-3, with D possibly TRBD2 on 6 matching bases. V gave up 3 bases and J gave up 6 bases, with 19 bases separating them. This CDR3 spans 16 amino acids. Looked up from germline, CDR1 is SGHTA and CDR2 is FQGNSA. The CDR3 region has the DNA TGTGCCAGCAGCTTTATAGCGGACTCCGTCGCCGATACGCAGTATTTT. Protein sequence: CASSFIADSVADTQYF.